The rows below give T cell receptor beta chains drawn from one sample of a study of T cells in Graves' hyperthyroidism and ophthalmopathy. One entry per CDR3 protein, called by TCRdb with MiXCR from the multiplex PCR reads. The data contain about 400,000 distinct CDR3 sequences, about 15% of them singletons. Sequences were obtained from blood. Every receptor here comes from a woman aged 25-40 years with Graves' hyperthyroidism. Each CDR3 is given with its conserved first and last residue. The D gene is left open where the match is weak. Clone size is shown for a subset of rows, as once, few, many or a class of expanded clone.

- TRBJ1-5 - TRBV20-1 CSASSQGYQPQHF TGCAGTGCTAGTAGTCAGGGGTACCAGCCCCAGCATTTT
many TRBJ2-1 - TRBV6-1 CASSIYAGTYNEQFF TGTGCCAGCTCAATTTACGCGGGGACCTACAATGAGCAGTTCTTC
- TRBJ2-1 TRBD2 TRBV10-3 CASSGISRELSKQFF TGTGCCAGCAGTGGAATCTCGCGGGAGCTGAGTAAGCAGTTCTTC
many TRBJ1-1 - TRBV3-1 CASSQVGSRNTEAFF TGTGCCAGCAGCCAAGTAGGGAGTCGGAACACTGAAGCTTTCTTT
many TRBJ2-1 - TRBV9 CASSEAPRDLSSYNEQFF TGTGCCAGCAGCGAGGCCCCCCGGGACTTAAGCTCCTACAATGAGCAGTTCTTC
- TRBJ2-1 - TRBV7-3 CASSRDRKGTSEQFF TGTGCCAGCAGCCGCGACAGGAAGGGCACATCTGAGCAGTTCTTC
- TRBJ2-7 TRBD1 TRBV25-1 CASSDPGQTYEQYF TGTGCCAGCAGTGATCCGGGACAGACCTACGAGCAGTACTTC
- TRBJ1-1 - TRBV5-1 CASSLDGGTPAEAFF TGCGCCAGCAGCTTGGATGGGGGGACCCCCGCCGAAGCTTTCTTT
many TRBJ2-2 TRBD1 TRBV3-1 CASSHWTGGSTGELFF TGTGCCAGCAGCCATTGGACAGGGGGTTCGACCGGGGAGCTGTTTTTT
few TRBJ2-5 TRBD1 TRBV5-1 CASSPSPGTGGGETQYF TGCGCCAGCAGCCCCAGTCCCGGGACAGGGGGCGGGGAGACCCAGTACTTC
many TRBJ2-5 - TRBV11-2 CASSLGVQGVETQYF TGTGCCAGCAGCTTAGGAGTCCAGGGAGTCGAGACCCAGTACTTC
few TRBJ2-5 - TRBV4-1 CASSQYEGETQYF TGCGCCAGCAGCCAATATGAGGGAGAGACCCAGTACTTC
- TRBJ2-1 TRBD2 TRBV12-5 CASGLGLAGANEQFF TGTGCTAGTGGTTTAGGTCTAGCGGGAGCTAATGAGCAGTTCTTC
few TRBJ2-7 TRBD2 TRBV5-1 CASSPTTSGSHEQYF TGCGCCAGCAGTCCAACGACTAGCGGGAGCCACGAGCAGTACTTC
- TRBJ1-2 TRBD1 TRBV20-1 CSARVWGTGGDGYTF TGCAGTGCTAGAGTTTGGGGGACAGGGGGAGACGGCTACACCTTC
many TRBJ1-1 - TRBV5-1 CASSLEGRPNTEAFF TGCGCCAGCAGCTTGGAAGGCAGACCCAACACTGAAGCTTTCTTT
many TRBJ2-1 TRBD2 TRBV5-1 CASSLGASGNYNEQFF TGCGCCAGCAGCTTGGGGGCTAGCGGGAACTACAATGAGCAGTTCTTC
few TRBJ2-3 - TRBV19 CASSISGITDTQYF TGTGCCAGTAGTATAAGCGGAATCACAGATACGCAGTATTTT
many TRBJ2-1 TRBD2 TRBV28 CASSFPRGGSLSGEQFF TGTGCCAGCAGTTTTCCCCGCGGCGGGAGCCTCTCCGGTGAGCAGTTCTTC
many TRBJ2-2 - TRBV3-1 CASWGRENTGELFF TGTGCCAGCTGGGGCAGGGAAAACACCGGGGAGCTGTTTTTT
many TRBJ2-5 TRBD1 TRBV18 CASSPDRRKETQYF TGTGCCAGCTCACCGGACAGGAGAAAAGAGACCCAGTACTTC
many TRBJ2-7 TRBD2 TRBV6-2/TRBV6-3 CASSYAFSGRADVNEQYF TGTGCCAGCAGTTACGCATTTAGCGGGAGGGCCGATGTAAACGAGCAGTACTTC
many TRBJ2-3 TRBD1 TRBV7-3 CASSLGQGERTDTQYF TGTGCCAGCAGCTTAGGGCAGGGGGAAAGGACAGATACGCAGTATTTT
many TRBJ2-3 - TRBV3-1 CASSQVQDTQYF TGTGCCAGCAGCCAAGTGCAGGATACGCAGTATTTT
many TRBJ1-5 - TRBV20-1 CSARVTADQPQHF TGCAGTGCTAGAGTCACAGCGGATCAGCCCCAGCATTTT
- TRBJ1-2 - TRBV6-5 CASSYTGANYGYTF TGTGCCAGCAGTTACACCGGGGCTAACTATGGCTACACCTTC
many TRBJ2-3 - TRBV18 CASSQQGGGPDTQYF TGTGCCAGCTCCCAACAGGGCGGGGGCCCAGATACGCAGTATTTT
few TRBJ1-6 - TRBV2 CASKRQSSYNSPLHF TGTGCCAGCAAGCGACAGAGCTCCTATAATTCACCCCTCCACTTT
- TRBJ2-7 - TRBV7-9 CASQTGDSYEQYF TGTGCCTCGCAGACGGGGGACTCCTACGAGCAGTACTTC
few TRBJ2-3 TRBD1 TRBV12-3/TRBV12-4 CASSHIQGAPTDTQYF TGTGCCAGCAGTCACATCCAGGGGGCTCCCACAGATACGCAGTATTTT
- TRBJ1-6 - TRBV5-1 CASSSRGGEGSPLHF TGCGCCAGCAGCTCCCGGGGGGGAGAAGGATCACCCCTCCACTTT
- TRBJ2-1 - TRBV5-1 CASSSGGGSGSYNEQFF TGCGCCAGCAGCTCAGGGGGGGGGAGTGGTTCCTACAATGAGCAGTTCTTC
few TRBJ2-5 TRBD1 TRBV18 CASSSEGTGAKETQYF TGTGCCAGCTCATCAGAAGGGACAGGGGCAAAAGAGACCCAGTACTTC
- TRBJ2-7 TRBD1 TRBV28 CASSPTGNPTYEQYF TGTGCCAGCAGCCCGACAGGGAACCCTACCTACGAGCAGTACTTC
- TRBJ2-1 - TRBV3-1 CASSQVVVYNEQFF TGTGCCAGCAGCCAAGTGGTCGTGTACAATGAGCAGTTCTTC
- TRBJ2-7 - TRBV29-1 CSMKTGGDEQYF TGCAGCATGAAGACAGGAGGCGACGAGCAGTACTTC
- TRBJ2-7 TRBD2 TRBV9 CASSVTGGPSYEQYF TGTGCCAGCAGCGTAACGGGAGGGCCCTCCTACGAGCAGTACTTC
few TRBJ2-1 - TRBV6-1 CASTGLGIEQFF TGTGCCAGCACTGGACTTGGGATTGAGCAGTTCTTC
- TRBJ2-1 TRBD2 TRBV7-3 CASSPGSGNSYDEQFF TGTGCCAGCAGCCCTGGTAGCGGGAACTCCTACGATGAGCAGTTCTTC
many TRBJ2-1 - TRBV28 CASSGLWSPYNEQFF TGTGCCAGCTCCGGATTGTGGTCCCCCTACAATGAGCAGTTCTTC
- TRBJ2-7 - TRBV6-6 CASSYPLGQKYYEQYF TGTGCCAGCAGTTACCCACTCGGGCAGAAATATTACGAGCAGTACTTC
- TRBJ2-3 TRBD2 TRBV30 CAWDGGWGTDTQYF TGTGCCTGGGACGGGGGGTGGGGCACAGATACGCAGTATTTT
many TRBJ1-4 - TRBV30 CAWSVLEKLFF TGTGCCTGGAGTGTACTTGAAAAACTGTTTTTT
- TRBJ2-1 - TRBV6-2/TRBV6-3 CASSYIAYNEQFF TGTGCCAGCAGTTATATTGCTTACAATGAGCAGTTCTTC
few TRBJ2-1 TRBD2 TRBV6-1 CASAETSGYNEQFF TGTGCCAGCGCAGAGACTAGCGGCTACAATGAGCAGTTCTTC
few TRBJ2-1 - TRBV9 CASSVEAGTPSYNEQFF TGTGCCAGCAGCGTAGAAGCGGGTACGCCCTCCTACAATGAGCAGTTCTTC
many TRBJ2-7 TRBD1 TRBV30 CAWSHRDRDSYEQYF TGTGCCTGGAGCCACCGGGACAGGGATTCCTACGAGCAGTACTTC